The subject of this entry is one T cell receptor beta chain. Its antigen is unknown. The sample belongs to a study of monozygotic twins with inflammatory bowel disease. Study findings and constraints: No detectable difference in repertoire similarity separated concordant from discordant twins, possibly as a result of limited power.

Researchers isolated total RNA from whole blood without sorting T cells. The CDR3 totals 13 residues. The germline V gene has CDR1 SNHLY and CDR2 FYNNEI. The template-switching step introduced UMIs that carried a 6-nucleotide sample barcode. TCRalpha and TCRbeta cDNA was put through two nested PCRs of approximately 17 and 9 cycles. TCRdb reanalyzed the 5' RACE reads and collapses them to one entry per CDR3 protein, without DNA. Its table lists approximately 390,000 distinct CDR3 sequences. This sequence originates from a human donor with ulcerative colitis or Crohn's disease, or a healthy co-twin of an affected twin (not recorded which). Input material: blood. This rearrangement joins TRBV2 to TRBJ1-5. CDR3 amino acids: CASSEQPNQPQHF.